This T cell receptor (beta chain) was profiled in a study of shared clonotypes between healthy human individuals. The repertoire was sequenced with immunoSEQ multiplex PCR; TCRdb's copy has only in-frame clones and lacks some. The data show millions of clones, with approximately 93% seen just once and about 0.39% held by the top ten. Trimming pared 3 bases from V and 2 bases from J, leaving 10 bases between. CDR1 is KGHSY and CDR2 is FQNENV in the germline V gene. There are 14 residues in the CDR3. The study's findings and limits: At large depth, rarefaction still showed sorted-subset sequencing to be incomplete. Shared clonotypes: roughly 4.7% naive CD4, around 3.4% naive CD8, roughly 2.4% memory CD4, 0.4% to 0.45% memory CD8.

This clone was found a few times. Antigen: not known. Study donors comprised healthy, HIV-negative adults devoid of recent acute infection or vaccination. From CD4+ cells came CD45RA+ naive and CD45RA-negative memory subsets. The genes are TRBV16 and TRBJ1-1; no firm D call. The TCR comes from a man aged 18-30 years in good health. Some clones in this sample may be carry-over from other donors' samples. Sequencing was carried out using naive CD4+ T cells from PBMCs. Described subset: CD45RA+ positively selected. CDR3 DNA: TGTGCCAGCAGCCAGGTCCTACGAAACACTGAAGCTTTCTTT. Protein sequence: CASSQVLRNTEAFF.